The subject of this entry is one T cell receptor (beta chain). TCRdb re-called the reads through MiXCR, storing one row per CDR3 protein. The table lists about 530,000 distinct CDR3 sequences, roughly 29% of them singletons. The sample belongs to a study of T cell repertoires in cytomegalovirus infection. The overall study: In public TCR beta signatures, there were indications of both CMV infection and matching HLA type.

The CDR3 runs 16 residues. V lost 5 bases, J lost 7 bases, and 12 bases stayed unmatched. The sequence came from a human donor in good health (CMV status not recorded). Some clones in this sample may be carry-over from other donors' samples. The V and J genes are TRBV12-3 or TRBV12-4 and TRBJ2-7, with 12 bases identical to TRBD1. Material for sequencing was PBMCs. This chain's CDR3 is CASSLMGGQGAREQYF. The CDR3 coding sequence is TGTGCCAGCAGTCTGATGGGGGGACAGGGGGCGAGGGAGCAGTACTTC.